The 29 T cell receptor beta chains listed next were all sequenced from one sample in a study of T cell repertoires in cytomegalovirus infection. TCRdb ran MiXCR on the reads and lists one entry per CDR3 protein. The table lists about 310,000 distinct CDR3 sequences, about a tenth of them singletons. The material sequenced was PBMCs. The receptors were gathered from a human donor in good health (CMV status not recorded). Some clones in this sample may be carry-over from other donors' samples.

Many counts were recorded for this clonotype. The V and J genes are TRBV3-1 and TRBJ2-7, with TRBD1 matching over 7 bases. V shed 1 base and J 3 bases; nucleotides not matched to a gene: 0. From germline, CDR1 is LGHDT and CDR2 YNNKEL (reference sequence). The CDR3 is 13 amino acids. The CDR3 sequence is CASSQGQGYEQYF. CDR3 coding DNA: TGTGCCAGCAGCCAAGGACAGGGCTACGAGCAGTACTTC.

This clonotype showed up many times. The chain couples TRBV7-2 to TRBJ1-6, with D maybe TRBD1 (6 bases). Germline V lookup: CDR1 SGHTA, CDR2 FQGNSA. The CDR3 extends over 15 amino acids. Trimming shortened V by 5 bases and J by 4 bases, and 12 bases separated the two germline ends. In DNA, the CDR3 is TGTGCCAGCAGCGGGGGAGGGGGATATAATTCACCCCTCCACTTT. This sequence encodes CASSGGGGYNSPLHF.

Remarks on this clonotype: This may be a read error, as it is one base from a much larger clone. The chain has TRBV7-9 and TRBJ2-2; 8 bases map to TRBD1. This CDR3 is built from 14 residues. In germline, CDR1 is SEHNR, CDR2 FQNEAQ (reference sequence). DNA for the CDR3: TGTGCCAGCGGGCCAGGGGGCCACACCGGGGGGCTGTTTTTT. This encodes CASGPGGHTGGLFF.

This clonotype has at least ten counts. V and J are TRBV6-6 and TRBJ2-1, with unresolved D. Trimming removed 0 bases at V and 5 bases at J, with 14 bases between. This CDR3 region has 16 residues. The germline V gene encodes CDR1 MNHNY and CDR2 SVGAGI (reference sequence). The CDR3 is CASSYSRGGSDNEQFF. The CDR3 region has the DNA TGTGCCAGCAGTTACTCGAGAGGCGGCTCTGACAATGAGCAGTTCTTC.

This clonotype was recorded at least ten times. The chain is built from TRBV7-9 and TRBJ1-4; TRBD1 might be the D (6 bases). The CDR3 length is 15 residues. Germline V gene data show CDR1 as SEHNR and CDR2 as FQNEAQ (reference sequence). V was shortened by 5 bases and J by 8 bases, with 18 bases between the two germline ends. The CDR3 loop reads CASSPPRQDGEKLFF. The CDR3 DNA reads TGTGCCAGCAGCCCCCCCCGACAGGATGGGGAAAAACTGTTTTTT.

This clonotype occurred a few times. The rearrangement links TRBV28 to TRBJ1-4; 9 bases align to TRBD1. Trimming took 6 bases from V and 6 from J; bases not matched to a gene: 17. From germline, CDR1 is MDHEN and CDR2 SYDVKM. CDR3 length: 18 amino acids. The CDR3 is CASSLTGGGEDSYEKLFF. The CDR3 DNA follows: TGTGCCAGCAGCCTGACAGGGGGTGGAGAAGATTCTTATGAAAAACTGTTTTTT. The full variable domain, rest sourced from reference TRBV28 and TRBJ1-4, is DVKVTQSSRYLVKRTGEKVFLECVQDMDHENMFWYRQDPGLGLRLIYFSYDVKMKEKGDIPEGYSVSREKKERFSLILESASTNQTSMYLCASSLTGGGEDSYEKLFFGSGTQLSVL.

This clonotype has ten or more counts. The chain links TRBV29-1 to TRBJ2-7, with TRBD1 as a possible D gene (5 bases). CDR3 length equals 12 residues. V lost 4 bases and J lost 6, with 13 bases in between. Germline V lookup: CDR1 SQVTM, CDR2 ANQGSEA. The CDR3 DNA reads TGCAGCGTTGTCAGGGATTATCTCGAGCAGTACGTC. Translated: CSVVRDYLEQYV.

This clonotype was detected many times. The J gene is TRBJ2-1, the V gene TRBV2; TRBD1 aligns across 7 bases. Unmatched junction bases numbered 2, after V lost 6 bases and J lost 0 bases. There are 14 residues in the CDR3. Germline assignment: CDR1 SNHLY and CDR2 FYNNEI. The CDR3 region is CASRTGSSYNEQFF. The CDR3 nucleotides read TGTGCCAGCAGGACAGGGAGCTCCTACAATGAGCAGTTCTTC.

The CDR3 DNA reads as TGCAGTGCTAGAGCTCCGGGACTCAACAATGAAAAACTGTTTTTT. Translating gives CSARAPGLNNEKLFF. This rearrangement joins TRBV20-1 to TRBJ1-4; weak D call: TRBD1 (5 bases). The CDR3 runs to 15 residues. Deletions cut 1 base from V and 5 bases from J, with 14 bases between. Germline V gives CDR1 DFQATT, CDR2 SNEGSKA (reference sequence).

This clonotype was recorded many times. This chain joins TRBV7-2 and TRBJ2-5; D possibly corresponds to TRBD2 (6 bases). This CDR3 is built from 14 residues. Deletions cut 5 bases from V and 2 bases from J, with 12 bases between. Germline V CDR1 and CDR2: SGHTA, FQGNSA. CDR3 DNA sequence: TGTGCCAGCAGCGTATCTAGCGTTCAAGAGACCCAGTACTTC. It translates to CASSVSSVQETQYF.

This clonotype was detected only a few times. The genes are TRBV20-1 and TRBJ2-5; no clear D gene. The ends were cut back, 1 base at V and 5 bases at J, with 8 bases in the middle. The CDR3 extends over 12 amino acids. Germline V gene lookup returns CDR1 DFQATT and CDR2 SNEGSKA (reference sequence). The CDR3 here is CSARVSGETQYF. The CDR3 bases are TGCAGTGCTAGAGTCTCCGGCGAGACCCAGTACTTC.

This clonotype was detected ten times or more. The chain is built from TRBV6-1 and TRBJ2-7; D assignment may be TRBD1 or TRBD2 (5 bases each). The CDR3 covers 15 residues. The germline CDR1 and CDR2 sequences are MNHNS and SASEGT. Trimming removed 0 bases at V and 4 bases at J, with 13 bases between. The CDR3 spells CASSEAERGFYEQYV. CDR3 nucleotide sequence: TGTGCCAGCAGTGAAGCGGAGAGGGGTTTTTACGAGCAGTACGTC.

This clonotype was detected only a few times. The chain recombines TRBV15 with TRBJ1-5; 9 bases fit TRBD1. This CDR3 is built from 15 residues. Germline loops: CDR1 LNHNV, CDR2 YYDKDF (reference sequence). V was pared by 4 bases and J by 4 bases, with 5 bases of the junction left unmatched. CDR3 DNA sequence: TGTGCCACCAGCATCCGACAGGGGGGGAATCAGCCCCAGCATTTT. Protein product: CATSIRQGGNQPQHF.

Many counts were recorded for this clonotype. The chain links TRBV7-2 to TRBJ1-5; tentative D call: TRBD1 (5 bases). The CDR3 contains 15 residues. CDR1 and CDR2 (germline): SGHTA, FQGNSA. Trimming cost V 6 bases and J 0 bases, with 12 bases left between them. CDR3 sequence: CASSQGTYSNQPQHF. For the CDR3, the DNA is TGTGCCAGCAGTCAAGGGACCTATAGCAATCAGCCCCAGCATTTT.

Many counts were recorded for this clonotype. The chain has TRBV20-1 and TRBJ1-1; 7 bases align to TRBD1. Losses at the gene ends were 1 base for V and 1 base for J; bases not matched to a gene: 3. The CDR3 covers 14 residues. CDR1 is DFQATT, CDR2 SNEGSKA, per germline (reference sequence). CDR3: CSARADRTNTEAFF. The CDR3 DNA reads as TGCAGTGCTAGAGCGGACAGGACGAACACTGAAGCTTTCTTT.

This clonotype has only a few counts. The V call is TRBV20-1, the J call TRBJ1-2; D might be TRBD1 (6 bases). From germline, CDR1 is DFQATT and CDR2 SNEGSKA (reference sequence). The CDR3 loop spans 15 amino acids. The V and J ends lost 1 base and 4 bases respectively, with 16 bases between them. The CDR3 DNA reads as TGCAGTGCTAGAGTTAGGGGGTCGCAGGGCTATGGCTACACCTTC. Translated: CSARVRGSQGYGYTF.

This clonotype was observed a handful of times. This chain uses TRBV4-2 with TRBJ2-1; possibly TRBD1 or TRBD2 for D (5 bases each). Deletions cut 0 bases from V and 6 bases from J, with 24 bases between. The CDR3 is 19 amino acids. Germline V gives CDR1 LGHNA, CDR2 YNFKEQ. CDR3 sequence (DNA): TGTGCCAGCAGCCAAGATGGGACGTATCTAGCCTTACGGGGCAATGAGCAGTTCTTC. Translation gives CASSQDGTYLALRGNEQFF.

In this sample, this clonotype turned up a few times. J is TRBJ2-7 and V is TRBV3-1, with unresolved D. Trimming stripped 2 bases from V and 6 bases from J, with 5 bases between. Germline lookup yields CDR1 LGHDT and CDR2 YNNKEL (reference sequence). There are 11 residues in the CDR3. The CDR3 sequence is CASSQTGEQYF. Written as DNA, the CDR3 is TGTGCCAGCAGCCAAACCGGCGAGCAGTACTTC.

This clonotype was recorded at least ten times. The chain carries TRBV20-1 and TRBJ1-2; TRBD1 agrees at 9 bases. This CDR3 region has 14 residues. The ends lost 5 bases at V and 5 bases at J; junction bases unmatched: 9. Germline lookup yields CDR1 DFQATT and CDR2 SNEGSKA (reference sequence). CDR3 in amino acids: CSAGNRGREYGYTF. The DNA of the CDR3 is TGCAGTGCTGGCAACAGGGGGCGCGAATATGGCTACACCTTC.

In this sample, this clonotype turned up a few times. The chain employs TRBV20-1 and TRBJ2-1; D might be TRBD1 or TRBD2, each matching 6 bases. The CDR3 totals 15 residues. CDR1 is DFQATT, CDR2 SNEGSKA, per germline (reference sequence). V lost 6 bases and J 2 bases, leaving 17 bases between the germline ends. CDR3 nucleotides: TGCAGTGCCCCGGATGGGGGGCACCCCTACAATGAGCAGTTCTTC. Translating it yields CSAPDGGHPYNEQFF.

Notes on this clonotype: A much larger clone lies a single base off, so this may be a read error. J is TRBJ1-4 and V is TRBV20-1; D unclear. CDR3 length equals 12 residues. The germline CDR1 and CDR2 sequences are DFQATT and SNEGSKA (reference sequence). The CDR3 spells CNAPAWDEKLFF. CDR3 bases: TGCAATGCCCCAGCTTGGGATGAAAAACTGTTTTTT.

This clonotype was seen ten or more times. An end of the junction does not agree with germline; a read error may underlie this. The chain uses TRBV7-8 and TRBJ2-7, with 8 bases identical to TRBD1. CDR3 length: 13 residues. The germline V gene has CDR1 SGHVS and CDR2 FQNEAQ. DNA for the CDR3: TGTGCCAGCAGCTTTCCAGGACAGGGCCCAACCTTTTTC. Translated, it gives CASSFPGQGPTFF.

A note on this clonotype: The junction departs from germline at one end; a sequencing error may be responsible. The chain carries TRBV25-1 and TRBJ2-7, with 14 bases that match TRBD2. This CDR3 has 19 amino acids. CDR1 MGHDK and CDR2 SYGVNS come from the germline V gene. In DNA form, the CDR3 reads TGTCCCAGCAGTGAATCTTCAAAAGGGACTAGCGGGGGACCTTGGGAGCAGTACTTC. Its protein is CPSSESSKGTSGGPWEQYF.

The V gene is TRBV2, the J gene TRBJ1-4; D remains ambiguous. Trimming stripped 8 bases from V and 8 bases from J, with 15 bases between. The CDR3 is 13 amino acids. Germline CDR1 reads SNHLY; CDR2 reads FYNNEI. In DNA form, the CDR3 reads TGTGCCAGCTCAGAAGGTCGGGGAGAAAAACTGTTTTTT. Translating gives CASSEGRGEKLFF.

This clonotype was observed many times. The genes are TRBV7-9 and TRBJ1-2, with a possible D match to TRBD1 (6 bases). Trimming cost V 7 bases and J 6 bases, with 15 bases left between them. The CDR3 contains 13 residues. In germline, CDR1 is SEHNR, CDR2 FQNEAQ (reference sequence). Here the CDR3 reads CASNKGGAHGYTF. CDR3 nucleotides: TGTGCCAGCAACAAGGGGGGTGCCCATGGCTACACCTTC. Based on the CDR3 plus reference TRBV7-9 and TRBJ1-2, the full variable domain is DTGVSQNPRHKITKRGQNVTFRCDPISEHNRLYWYRQTLGQGPEFLTYFQNEAQLEKSRLLSDRFSAERPKGSFSTLEIQRTEQGDSAMYLCASNKGGAHGYTFGSGTRLTVV.

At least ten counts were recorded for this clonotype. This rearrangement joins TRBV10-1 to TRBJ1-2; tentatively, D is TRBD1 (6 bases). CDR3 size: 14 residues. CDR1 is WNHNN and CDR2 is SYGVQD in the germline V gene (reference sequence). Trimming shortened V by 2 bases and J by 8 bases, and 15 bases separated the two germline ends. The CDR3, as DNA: TGCGCCAGCAGTGAGGATGCGGGGGCGCGAGGCTACACCTTC. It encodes CASSEDAGARGYTF.

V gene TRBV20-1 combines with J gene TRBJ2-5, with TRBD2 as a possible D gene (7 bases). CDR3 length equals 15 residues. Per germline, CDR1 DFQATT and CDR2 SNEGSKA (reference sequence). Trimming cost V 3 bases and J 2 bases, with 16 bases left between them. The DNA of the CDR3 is TGCAGTGCTAGCTCATCGCGGGGGCAACAAGAGACCCAGTACTTC. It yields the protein CSASSSRGQQETQYF.

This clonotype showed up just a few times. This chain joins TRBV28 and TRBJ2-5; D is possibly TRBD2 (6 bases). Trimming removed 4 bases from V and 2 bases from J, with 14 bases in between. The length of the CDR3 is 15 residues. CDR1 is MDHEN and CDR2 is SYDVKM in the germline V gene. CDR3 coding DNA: TGTGCCAGCAGTTCCCCCTCCGGGGGACAAGAGACCCAGTACTTC. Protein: CASSSPSGGQETQYF.

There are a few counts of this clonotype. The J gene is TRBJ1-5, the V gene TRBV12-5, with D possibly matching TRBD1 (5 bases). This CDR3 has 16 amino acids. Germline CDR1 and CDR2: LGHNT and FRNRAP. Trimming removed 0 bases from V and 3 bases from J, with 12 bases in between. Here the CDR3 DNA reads TGTGCTAGTGGTTTGGTACCGGACATAGTCAATCAGCCCCAGCATTTT. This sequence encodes CASGLVPDIVNQPQHF.